This T cell receptor beta chain was documented in a study of blood T cell repertoires in COVID-19. Overall study context: Specimens from acute and convalescent COVID-19 originated in the United States, Italy and Spain.

Here immunoSEQ multiplex PCR was the method, and the copy in TCRdb shows in-frame clones only, minus some. The sample lists some 140,000 clones; roughly 85% were seen once. The V gene lost 4 bases and the J gene lost 6 bases, with 12 bases spanning the gap. This CDR3 comprises 13 residues. CDR1 and CDR2 (germline): SEHNR, FQNEAQ (reference sequence). Material for sequencing was peripheral blood. This TCR was recovered from a man in his sixties with acute or convalescent COVID-19. The V and J genes are TRBV7-9 and TRBJ1-2; a possible D gene is TRBD1 (5 bases). The CDR3, as DNA: TGTGCCAGCAGCTCCTTACCGGGGGATGGCTACACCTTC. Protein product: CASSSLPGDGYTF. The full variable domain, completed using reference TRBV7-9 and TRBJ1-2, is DTGVSQNPRHKITKRGQNVTFRCDPISEHNRLYWYRQTLGQGPEFLTYFQNEAQLEKSRLLSDRFSAERPKGSFSTLEIQRTEQGDSAMYLCASSSLPGDGYTFGSGTRLTVV.